This T cell receptor beta chain comes out of a study of blood T cells in healthy people across ages. A second PCR of about 6 to 12 cycles used a sample-barcoded 5' primer and a J-beta primer mix. Using its own MiXCR run on the 5' RACE reads, TCRdb lists one record per CDR3 protein. The table has under 1,000,000 distinct CDR3 sequences, under 40% seen once; the top ten hold 10% to 15%. This sequence originates from a man aged 18 to 35 in good health. Input material: blood.

This CDR3 is CASSYGLAEGQETQYF. For the CDR3, the DNA is TGTGCCAGCAGTTACGGGCTAGCGGAGGGCCAAGAGACCCAGTACTTC. The chain carries TRBV6-5 and TRBJ2-4; 7 nucleotides agree with TRBD2. TRBJ2-5 matches the DNA end more closely, so the J call is doubtful. The CDR3 extends over 16 amino acids. Germline-derived CDR1 and CDR2 are MNHEY and SVGAGI.